One sample yielded the 7 T cell receptor beta chains listed below, sequenced in a study of blood T cell repertoires in COVID-19. Sequenced by immunoSEQ multiplex PCR; TCRdb stores in-frame clones only, minus some. Among about 290,000 clones listed, 85% were seen once. Source material: peripheral blood. These receptors all stem from a woman in her forties or fifties with active or convalescent COVID-19.

This chain joins TRBV5-1 and TRBJ2-5, with TRBD2 matching over 8 bases. CDR3 size: 14 residues. V was pared by 4 bases and J by 4 bases, with 6 bases of the junction left unmatched. The germline CDR1 and CDR2 sequences are SGHRS and YFSETQ. CDR3 region: CASSRLSGRETQYF. The CDR3 DNA sequence: TGCGCCAGCAGCCGATTAAGCGGGAGAGAGACCCAGTACTTC.

This chain joins TRBV5-4 and TRBJ2-7; TRBD1 agrees at 11 bases. Germline V gives CDR1 SGHNT, CDR2 YYREEE (reference sequence). The J segment lost 4 bases and the V segment lost 3 bases, leaving 0 bases of the junction unmatched. The CDR3 runs 13 residues. The CDR3 here is CASSWDRGYEQYF. CDR3 in DNA: TGTGCCAGCAGCTGGGACAGGGGGTACGAGCAGTACTTC.

This chain joins TRBV11-1 and TRBJ1-2; D ambiguous. Germline values: CDR1 SGHAT, CDR2 FQDESV (reference sequence). CDR3 length equals 14 residues. V lost 3 bases and J lost 0, with 8 bases in between. CDR3 in amino acids: CASSFGTSNYGYTF. In DNA form, the CDR3 reads TGTGCCAGCAGCTTTGGCACATCTAACTATGGCTACACCTTC.

The gene calls are TRBV3-1 (or the pseudogene TRBV3-2) and TRBJ1-1; D perhaps matches TRBD1 (5 bases). This CDR3 comprises 15 residues. Trimming removed 0 bases from V and 4 bases from J, with 12 bases in between. The germline CDR1 and CDR2 sequences are LGHDT and YNNKEL (reference sequence). The CDR3 here is CASSQDPQGSTEAFF. CDR3 bases: TGTGCCAGCAGCCAAGATCCCCAGGGTTCCACTGAAGCTTTCTTT.

The J gene is TRBJ2-7, the V gene TRBV5-1; TRBD2 might be the D (5 bases). Germline CDR1 is SGHRS and CDR2 is YFSETQ. The V end was cut by 3 bases, the J end by 5 bases, with 15 bases between. The CDR3 totals 14 residues. The CDR3 here is CASSSIPGNHEQYF. The DNA of the CDR3 is TGCGCCAGCAGCTCAATTCCGGGGAACCACGAGCAGTACTTC.

This clone was detected once. The chain has TRBV29-1 and TRBJ2-3; D gene ambiguous. CDR1 and CDR2 (germline): SQVTM, ANQGSEA. Trimming left V 4 bases short and J 2 bases short, with 10 bases between. The CDR3 is 13 residues long. The CDR3 spells CSVATRYTDTQYF. The CDR3 region has the DNA TGCAGCGTTGCTACCCGTTACACAGATACGCAGTATTTT.

J is TRBJ1-6 and V is TRBV10-3, with a possible D match to TRBD1 (5 bases). The ends were cut back, 6 bases at V and 8 bases at J, with 11 bases in the middle. CDR3 length: 13 amino acids. Germline loops: CDR1 ENHRY, CDR2 SYGVKD. The CDR3 reads CAISGTRDSPLHF. The CDR3 DNA is TGTGCCATCAGCGGGACTAGGGATTCACCCCTCCACTTT.